This entry lists 21 T cell receptor beta chains sequenced from one sample in a study of cytomegalovirus exposure and HLA in healthy donors. The PCR was carried out with 60 Vbeta primers and 13 Jbeta primers. Produced via immunoSEQ multiplex PCR; TCRdb's table is partial and in-frame only. The sample lists around 150,000 clones, roughly 70% occurring once. The material sequenced was PBMCs. These receptors were obtained from a man aged 40-49 years in good health and CMV-seronegative.

The V call is TRBV7-2, the J call TRBJ2-1; 9 positions agree with TRBD2. The germline CDR1 and CDR2 sequences are SGHTA and FQGNSA. Losses at the gene ends were 6 bases for V and 0 bases for J; bases not matched to a gene: 12. CDR3 size: 18 residues. For the CDR3, the DNA is TGTGCCAGCAGGGGGGGGCTAGCGGGGACCAGCTCCTACAATGAGCAGTTCTTC. Amino acids: CASRGGLAGTSSYNEQFF.

The chain carries TRBV6-6 and TRBJ1-5; D is ambiguous. The V and J ends lost 3 bases and 6 bases respectively, with 15 bases between them. The CDR3 runs 15 residues. The germline CDR1 and CDR2 sequences are MNHNY and SVGAGI (reference sequence). The DNA for the CDR3 is TGTGCCAGCAGTTATTTTTTCCAGGAGGGTCAGCCCCAGCATTTT. It codes for CASSYFFQEGQPQHF.

In its sample, this clone was seen a few times. The V call is TRBV29-1, the J call TRBJ1-2; TRBD1 aligns across 8 bases. The CDR3 contains 13 residues. V was clipped by 7 bases and J by 1 base; unmatched bases: 5. Germline-derived CDR1 and CDR2 are SQVTM and ANQGSEA. CDR3 nucleotides: TGCAGCGCCGTGGACAGGGATAACTATGGCTACACCTTC. Translating it yields CSAVDRDNYGYTF.

This clone was seen only a few times. In DNA form, the CDR3 reads TGTGCCAGCAGCGCCCGTACGAACACCGGGGAGCTGTTTTTT. As protein: CASSARTNTGELFF. This chain joins TRBV9 and TRBJ2-2, with unresolved D. The CDR3 extends over 14 amino acids. Trimming took 3 bases from V and 0 from J, leaving 6 bases between them. CDR1 and CDR2 from the germline V gene are SGDLS and YYNGEE.

The V and J genes are TRBV11-2 and TRBJ1-1, with D hard to call. CDR3 size: 11 residues. The germline V gene has CDR1 SGHAT and CDR2 FQNNGV. Trimming took 3 bases from V and 5 from J, leaving 4 bases between them. This CDR3 is CASSFRTEAFF. The CDR3 nucleotides are TGTGCCAGCAGCTTCAGGACTGAAGCTTTCTTT. Full variable domain (outside the CDR3, taken from reference TRBV11-2 and TRBJ1-1): EAGVAQSPRYKIIEKRQSVAFWCNPISGHATLYWYQQILGQGPKLLIQFQNNGVVDDSQLPKDRFSAERLKGVDSTLKIQPAKLEDSAVYLCASSFRTEAFFGQGTRLTVV.

The rearrangement uses TRBV27 and TRBJ1-5, with 7 nucleotides matching TRBD1. The CDR3 consists of 16 residues. V shed 7 bases, J shed 4 bases, and the junction held 13 bases outside the gene matches. In germline, CDR1 is MNHEY, CDR2 SMNVEV (reference sequence). CDR3 region: CASNPLGRGRNQPQHF. As DNA, the CDR3 is TGTGCCAGCAATCCCCTGGGAAGGGGGCGTAATCAGCCCCAGCATTTT.

This chain joins TRBV21-1 and TRBJ2-1; TRBD2, the table's D call, was not compared with the DNA. TRBV21-1 is a pseudogene segment. CDR3 size: 12 residues. In nucleotides, the CDR3 is TGTGCCAGCAGCCCCCGGGAGAGTGAGCAGTTCTTC. This encodes CASSPRESEQFF.

V gene TRBV2 combines with J gene TRBJ2-7, with D unclear. Trimming stripped 1 base from V and 3 bases from J, with 4 bases between. Germline V lookup: CDR1 SNHLY, CDR2 FYNNEI. CDR3 length: 12 residues. The CDR3 DNA reads TGTGCCAGCAGTGAAGGTCTCTACGAGCAGTACTTC. Translating gives CASSEGLYEQYF. The full variable domain, with the rest looked up from reference TRBV2 and TRBJ2-7, is EPEVTQTPSHQVTQMGQEVILRCVPISNHLYFYWYRQILGQKVEFLVSFYNNEISEKSEIFDDQFSVERPDGSNFTLKIRSTKLEDSAMYFCASSEGLYEQYFGPGTRLTVT.

This clone has a handful of counts. The chain links TRBV6-6 to TRBJ1-5; D unclear. CDR1 and CDR2 from the germline V gene are MNHNY and SVGAGI (reference sequence). This CDR3 spans 14 amino acids. Between the trimmed V and J ends, which lost 5 bases and 5 bases, there was a span of 13 bases. As DNA, the CDR3 is TGTGCCAGCAGTGAGGTTCGTGAGGATCAGCCCCAGCATTTT. Translating gives CASSEVREDQPQHF.

The chain recombines TRBV6-6 with TRBJ1-1; 7 bases align to TRBD1. The CDR3 is made up of 14 amino acids. The J segment lost 5 bases and the V segment lost 7 bases, leaving 10 bases of the junction unmatched. The germline gives CDR1 MNHNY, CDR2 SVGAGI (reference sequence). The CDR3: CASNGQERGTEAFF. The CDR3 DNA reads as TGTGCCAGCAACGGACAGGAGAGAGGGACTGAAGCTTTCTTT.

The rearrangement links TRBV2 to TRBJ2-1; 11 bases line up with TRBD1. CDR3 length equals 15 residues. With V trimmed by 6 bases and J by 3 bases, 4 bases remained unmatched. From germline, CDR1 is SNHLY and CDR2 FYNNEI. CDR3 nucleotide sequence: TGTGCCAGCAGCTCCGGGACAGGGGGCTACAATGAGCAGTTCTTC. This codes for CASSSGTGGYNEQFF.

Regarding this clone: It is likely a read error, because the conserved phenylalanine at the end of the CDR3 is missing. The limits of the CDR3 on the DNA are not certain, so only TCRdb's listed CDR3 is given. V usage is TRBV2 and J usage is TRBJ1-4. The CDR3 is made up of 12 amino acids, end residues included. The germline CDR1 and CDR2 sequences are SNHLY and FYNNEI. The CDR3 region is CASSEGAFVFSL.

The V and J genes are TRBV11-3 and TRBJ2-2; D gene ambiguous. CDR1 and CDR2 from the germline V gene are SGHNT and YENEEA. The CDR3 covers 12 residues. The V end lost 5 bases, the J end lost 5 bases, and 6 bases lay between the germline ends. For the CDR3, the DNA is TGTGCCAGCAGCCGACAAACCGGGGAGCTGTTTTTT. Translation gives CASSRQTGELFF. The complete variable domain, with remaining parts taken from reference TRBV11-3 and TRBJ2-2, reads EAGVVQSPRYKIIEKKQPVAFWCNPISGHNTLYWYLQNLGQGPELLIRYENEEAVDDSQLPKDRFSAERLKGVDSTLKIQPAELGDSAVYLCASSRQTGELFFGEGSRLTVL.

J is TRBJ2-7 and V is TRBV29-1; TRBD2 agrees at 7 bases. The ends lost 2 bases at V and 2 bases at J; junction bases unmatched: 9. This CDR3 has 15 residues. The V gene's germline CDR1 is SQVTM and CDR2 ANQGSEA. The CDR3 loop is CSVELASGGPYEQYF. CDR3 sequence (DNA): TGCAGCGTTGAATTGGCTAGCGGAGGTCCCTACGAGCAGTACTTC.

The genes are TRBV5-4 and TRBJ2-1; 7 positions match TRBD2. The germline gives CDR1 SGHNT, CDR2 YYREEE (reference sequence). V trimming: 3 bases; J trimming: 4 bases; junction bases outside the gene matches: 4. The length of the CDR3 is 14 residues. The CDR3 loop is CASSSSGSYNEQFF. The CDR3 DNA follows: TGTGCCAGCAGCTCTAGCGGATCGTACAATGAGCAGTTCTTC.

This rearrangement joins TRBV30 to TRBJ1-3; a possible D gene is TRBD1 (6 bases). The V end lost 7 bases, the J end lost 4 bases, and 17 bases lay between the germline ends. The CDR3 has 14 amino acids. Germline-derived CDR1 and CDR2 are GTSNPN and SVGIG (reference sequence). The CDR3 DNA sequence: TGTGCCTCCGTAACAGGGTTGAGCGGAAACACCATATATTTT. Translation gives CASVTGLSGNTIYF.

The chain combines TRBV5-6 with TRBJ2-3, with TRBD2 as a possible D gene (9 bases). The CDR3 contains 16 residues. The ends were cut back, 4 bases at V and 2 bases at J, with 17 bases in the middle. Germline CDR1 SGHDT, CDR2 YYEEEE. The CDR3 loop is CASSAGGQGATDTQYF. CDR3 DNA: TGTGCCAGCAGCGCGGGAGGGCAGGGGGCCACAGATACGCAGTATTTT.

CDR3 in DNA: TGCGCCAGCAGCCAAAGTGGTAGCGGCAACTACGAGCAGTACTTC. This sequence encodes CASSQSGSGNYEQYF. The chain couples TRBV4-3 to TRBJ2-7; D possibly corresponds to TRBD2 (6 bases). Between the trimmed V and J ends, which lost 2 bases and 3 bases, there was a span of 14 bases. CDR3 length: 15 residues. Germline-derived CDR1 and CDR2 are LGHNA and YSLEER.

The J gene is TRBJ1-4, the V gene TRBV6-6; weak D call: TRBD1 (5 bases). Trimming pared 2 bases from V and 5 bases from J, leaving 9 bases between. CDR1 is MNHNY, CDR2 SVGAGI, per germline (reference sequence). This CDR3 is built from 14 residues. The CDR3 DNA reads TGTGCCAGCAGTTACGGGGGGGGAAATGAAAAACTGTTTTTT. The encoded protein is CASSYGGGNEKLFF.

The sample holds one count of this clone. The chain combines TRBV28 with TRBJ1-1; TRBD1 might be the D (5 bases). There are 14 residues in the CDR3. Germline CDR1 reads MDHEN; CDR2 reads SYDVKM. Trimming cost V 2 bases and J 6 bases, with 13 bases left between them. The CDR3 sequence is CASSLTAGRAEAFF. The CDR3 DNA reads as TGTGCCAGCAGTTTAACGGCAGGGAGGGCTGAAGCTTTCTTT.

The rearrangement links TRBV6-5 to TRBJ2-5; TRBD2 aligns across 13 bases. V trimming: 2 bases; J trimming: 5 bases; junction bases outside the gene matches: 2. Germline V gene sequence: CDR1 MNHEY, CDR2 SVGAGI. This CDR3 is built from 15 residues. The CDR3 here is CASSYPTSGGETQYF. DNA for the CDR3: TGTGCCAGCAGTTACCCGACTAGCGGGGGGGAGACCCAGTACTTC.